The 24 T cell receptor beta chains presented below share a single source sample, sequenced in a study of post-analysis software for immune sequencing data. Regarding the study as a whole: In patients, about 5 TRBV segments were more frequent than in controls, with TRBV5-6, TRBV5-1 and TRBV20-1 among them.

Unique molecular identifiers were present in the TCR beta cDNA libraries. TCRdb re-derived calls from the PCR reads in MiXCR, one entry per CDR3 protein. The sample has about 460,000 distinct CDR3 sequences, roughly 46% seen once; the top ten hold 9% to 13%. For these TCRs, the target antigens are not known. Sequenced: blood. The source is a girl between 10 and 17 years old with multiple sclerosis.

This clonotype was observed a handful of times. V and J are TRBV11-2 and TRBJ2-3; 14 positions match TRBD2. This CDR3 region has 15 residues. Unmatched junction bases numbered 3, after V lost 5 bases and J lost 5 bases. CDR1 and CDR2 from the germline V gene are SGHAT and FQNNGV. The CDR3 spells CASSRLAGGQDTQYF. CDR3 sequence (DNA): TGTGCCAGCAGCCGACTAGCGGGAGGGCAAGATACGCAGTATTTT.

This chain uses TRBV29-1 with TRBJ1-2; no clear D. CDR3 length: 11 residues. The V gene lost 5 bases and the J gene lost 4 bases, with 8 bases spanning the gap. Germline assignment: CDR1 SQVTM and CDR2 ANQGSEA. CDR3 bases: TGCAGCGTTTCTACGCCCTATGGCTACACCTTC. It encodes CSVSTPYGYTF.

The chain recombines TRBV5-6 with TRBJ2-7; D is unclear. V shed 2 bases and J shed 0 bases, with 6 bases lying between them. The CDR3 length is 13 residues. The germline CDR1 and CDR2 sequences are SGHDT and YYEEEE. CDR3 nucleotides: TGTGCCAGCAGCTTCGCCTTCTCCTACGAGCAGTACTTC. This sequence encodes CASSFAFSYEQYF. The complete variable domain, with remaining parts taken from reference TRBV5-6 and TRBJ2-7, reads DAGVTQSPTHLIKTRGQQVTLRCSPKSGHDTVSWYQQALGQGPQFIFQYYEEEERQRGNFPDRFSGHQFPNYSSELNVNALLLGDSALYLCASSFAFSYEQYFGPGTRLTVT.

This clonotype was recorded a few times. J is TRBJ2-7 and V is TRBV24-1; 7 bases fit TRBD2. The CDR3 is 15 amino acids. The germline V gene encodes CDR1 KGHDR and CDR2 SFDVKD. The V and J ends lost 4 bases and 5 bases, in that order; junction bases with no gene match: 10. Written as DNA, the CDR3 is TGTGCCACCAGTGACCGGGGGGACTACCAAAACGAGCAGTACTTC. Encoded protein: CATSDRGDYQNEQYF.

The chain links TRBV5-5 to TRBJ2-2; D is ambiguous. CDR1 is SGHKS and CDR2 is YYEKEE in the germline V gene (reference sequence). V was cut by 7 bases and J by 2 bases, with 18 bases left in between. The CDR3 has 16 amino acids. The CDR3 sequence: CASATLARFNTGELFF. In DNA form, the CDR3 reads TGTGCCAGCGCGACCCTTGCCAGGTTCAACACCGGGGAGCTGTTTTTT.

This clonotype occurred a few times. CDR3 sequence reads: CSALRSGRNQETQYF. The CDR3 bases are TGCAGTGCCCTGAGGTCGGGGCGGAATCAAGAGACCCAGTACTTC. The chain couples TRBV20-1 to TRBJ2-5, with D perhaps assigned TRBD1 or TRBD2 (5 bases each). Between the trimmed V and J ends, which lost 6 bases and 2 bases, there was a span of 19 bases. Germline CDR1 reads DFQATT; CDR2 reads SNEGSKA (reference sequence). This CDR3 spans 15 amino acids.

This chain connects TRBV7-9 to TRBJ2-7; tentative D call: TRBD1 (6 bases). V lost 2 bases and J 1 base, leaving 15 bases between the germline ends. CDR3 length: 16 residues. Germline-derived CDR1 and CDR2 are SEHNR and FQNEAQ (reference sequence). For the CDR3, the DNA is TGTGCCAGCAGCTTACCTCCGCAGGGGATTTCCTACGAGCAGTACTTC. This codes for CASSLPPQGISYEQYF.

This clonotype was seen only a few times. The gene calls are TRBV7-2 and TRBJ2-1, with D tentatively TRBD2 (6 bases). This CDR3 is built from 16 residues. Looked up from germline, CDR1 is SGHTA and CDR2 is FQGNSA. V shed 1 base and J shed 5 bases, with 15 bases lying between them. DNA of the CDR3: TGTGCCAGCAGCTTAGGGTCTAGCGCTTACCACAATGAGCAGTTCTTC. Amino acid sequence: CASSLGSSAYHNEQFF.

The V gene is TRBV25-1, the J gene TRBJ1-2, with D possibly being TRBD1 (5 bases). Germline CDR1 is MGHDK and CDR2 is SYGVNS. The CDR3 contains 13 residues. The V and J ends lost 1 base and 8 bases respectively, with 11 bases between them. The CDR3 DNA reads TGTGCCAGCAGTGAATCGGGGGGGGACGGCTACACCTTC. Protein: CASSESGGDGYTF.

V gene TRBV10-3 combines with J gene TRBJ1-1; 7 bases align to TRBD1. The CDR3 has 14 residues. With 3 bases clipped from V and 5 bases from J, the junction kept 6 bases outside the gene matches. Germline V gives CDR1 ENHRY, CDR2 SYGVKD. CDR3 DNA: TGTGCCATCAGTGATGAGGGGGCTGGAACTGAAGCTTTCTTT. Translation gives CAISDEGAGTEAFF.

This clonotype was detected only a few times. The chain links TRBV7-2 to TRBJ1-1, with a weak D call TRBD1 (6 bases). The CDR3 has 15 amino acids. V lost 1 base and J lost 0, with 9 bases in between. Germline V gives CDR1 SGHTA, CDR2 FQGNSA. CDR3 nucleotide sequence: TGTGCCAGCAGCTTAGGAGGGGGGATGAACACTGAAGCTTTCTTT. Residues: CASSLGGGMNTEAFF.

On this clonotype: This could be a read error, since a much larger clone is one nucleotide away. The chain joins TRBV6-1 to TRBJ2-1, with 8 positions matching TRBD1. This CDR3 is built from 16 residues. V trimming: 6 bases; J trimming: 6 bases; junction bases outside the gene matches: 13. From germline, CDR1 is MNHNS and CDR2 SASEGT. The CDR3 coding sequence is TGTGCCAGCAGCCAGGGGGCACATACTTTAATCAATGAGCAGTTCTTC. This sequence encodes CASSQGAHTLINEQFF.

This clonotype was detected ten times or more. This chain connects TRBV5-1 to TRBJ2-5; D is uncertain. This CDR3 has 13 amino acids. V was clipped by 0 bases and J by 2 bases, with 5 bases between them. Looked up from germline, CDR1 is SGHRS and CDR2 is YFSETQ. The CDR3 nucleotides read TGCGCCAGCAGCTTGGACCAGCAAGAGACCCAGTACTTC. This codes for CASSLDQQETQYF. Variable domain in full (rest from reference TRBV5-1 and TRBJ2-5): KAGVTQTPRYLIKTRGQQVTLSCSPISGHRSVSWYQQTPGQGLQFLFEYFSETQRNKGNFPGRFSGRQFSNSRSEMNVSTLELGDSALYLCASSLDQQETQYFGPGTRLLVL.

The table lists this clonotype with a few counts. V is TRBV20-1 and J is TRBJ1-4; D gene unclear. Germline assignment: CDR1 DFQATT and CDR2 SNEGSKA (reference sequence). Trimming removed 3 bases from V and 0 bases from J, with 14 bases in between. This CDR3 has 16 residues. The CDR3 DNA is TGCAGTGCTAGCGTACGCATATCAGCAACTAATGAAAAACTGTTTTTT. Protein product: CSASVRISATNEKLFF.

CDR3 loop: CSVPDSPTNEKLFF. The CDR3 DNA follows: TGCAGCGTTCCGGACAGTCCAACTAATGAAAAACTGTTTTTT. The chain joins TRBV29-1 to TRBJ1-4, with D possibly matching TRBD1 (6 bases). Germline V gene data show CDR1 as SQVTM and CDR2 as ANQGSEA. The CDR3 loop spans 14 amino acids. V lost 5 bases to trimming and J lost 0 bases, with 10 bases between them.

This chain joins TRBV20-1 and TRBJ1-5; 7 nucleotides agree with TRBD1. The CDR3 loop spans 15 amino acids. V shed 4 bases, J shed 2 bases, and the junction held 8 bases outside the gene matches. Germline-derived CDR1 and CDR2 are DFQATT and SNEGSKA (reference sequence). The CDR3 bases are TGCAGTGCTAAAAGACAGGGACAAGGCAATCAGCCCCAGCATTTT. Translation gives CSAKRQGQGNQPQHF.

The gene calls are TRBV18 and TRBJ2-3; 14 bases map to TRBD2. This CDR3 comprises 16 residues. Unmatched junction bases numbered 4, after V lost 2 bases and J lost 6 bases. Germline-derived CDR1 and CDR2 are KGHSH and LQKENI. CDR3 protein: CASSPGTSGSSDTQYF. The CDR3 DNA sequence: TGTGCCAGCTCACCAGGGACTAGCGGGAGCTCCGATACGCAGTATTTT.

This sequence joins TRBV5-1 and TRBJ1-1; no clear D gene. The CDR3 is made up of 16 amino acids. V lost 0 bases, J lost 3 bases, and 15 bases lay in between. Looked up from germline, CDR1 is SGHRS and CDR2 is YFSETQ. DNA of the CDR3: TGCGCCAGCAGCTTGGCCAACGGGATTGGGGACACTGAAGCTTTCTTT. It translates to CASSLANGIGDTEAFF. Supplemented by reference TRBV5-1 and TRBJ1-1, the full variable domain reads KAGVTQTPRYLIKTRGQQVTLSCSPISGHRSVSWYQQTPGQGLQFLFEYFSETQRNKGNFPGRFSGRQFSNSRSEMNVSTLELGDSALYLCASSLANGIGDTEAFFGQGTRLTVV.

The V gene is TRBV6-4, the J gene TRBJ2-1; D is undetermined. V was cut by 2 bases and J by 8 bases, with 4 bases left in between. Germline CDR1 is MRHNA and CDR2 is SNTAGT. This CDR3 is built from 11 residues. As DNA, the CDR3 is TGTGCCAGCAGTGACGGGTATGAGCAGTTCTTC. This sequence encodes CASSDGYEQFF.

This chain connects TRBV20-1 to TRBJ1-5; 7 bases line up with TRBD1. J gave up 0 bases and V 3 bases, and 8 bases lay outside the gene matches. The CDR3 contains 16 residues. CDR1 is DFQATT, CDR2 SNEGSKA, per germline (reference sequence). Here the CDR3 reads CSASTTGTASNQPQHF. The CDR3, as DNA: TGCAGTGCTAGCACCACCGGGACAGCTAGCAATCAGCCCCAGCATTTT.

The chain has TRBV28 and TRBJ1-2; the D gene is possibly TRBD1 (6 bases). The CDR3 sequence is 14 residues long. Germline assignment: CDR1 MDHEN and CDR2 SYDVKM. V was cut by 4 bases and J by 7 bases, with 16 bases left in between. Here the CDR3 DNA reads TGTGCCAGCAGTTCTCCCGACCAGACAGGTGGCTACACCTTC. Protein product: CASSSPDQTGGYTF.

This clonotype turned up a few times. Sequence at one end of the junction differs from germline and may be a read error. The genes are TRBV20-1 and TRBJ2-7; a possible D gene is TRBD1 (6 bases). Germline CDR1 DFQATT, CDR2 SNEGSKA (reference sequence). The CDR3 loop spans 14 amino acids. The CDR3, as DNA: TGCAGTGCTAGATACCAGGGGCCCTCCCACGAGCAGTACTTC. Translating it yields CSARYQGPSHEQYF.

This clonotype has more than one count but fewer than ten. This chain connects TRBV12-3 or TRBV12-4 to TRBJ2-7; TRBD1 is a possible D gene (5 bases). Between the trimmed V and J ends, which lost 8 bases and 0 bases, there was a span of 14 bases. The CDR3 is made up of 14 amino acids. CDR3 amino acids: CASSLTVSSYEQYF. The DNA for the CDR3 is TGTGCCAGCTCCCTGACAGTTAGCTCCTACGAGCAGTACTTC.

The gene calls are TRBV12-3 or TRBV12-4 and TRBJ2-4; D is unclear. The CDR3 loop spans 17 amino acids. V was clipped by 4 bases and J by 0 bases, with 16 bases between them. CDR3 in DNA: TGTGCCAGCAGTTCCTCCTCGGGCCACCTAGCCAAAAACATTCAGTACTTC. Translating gives CASSSSSGHLAKNIQYF.